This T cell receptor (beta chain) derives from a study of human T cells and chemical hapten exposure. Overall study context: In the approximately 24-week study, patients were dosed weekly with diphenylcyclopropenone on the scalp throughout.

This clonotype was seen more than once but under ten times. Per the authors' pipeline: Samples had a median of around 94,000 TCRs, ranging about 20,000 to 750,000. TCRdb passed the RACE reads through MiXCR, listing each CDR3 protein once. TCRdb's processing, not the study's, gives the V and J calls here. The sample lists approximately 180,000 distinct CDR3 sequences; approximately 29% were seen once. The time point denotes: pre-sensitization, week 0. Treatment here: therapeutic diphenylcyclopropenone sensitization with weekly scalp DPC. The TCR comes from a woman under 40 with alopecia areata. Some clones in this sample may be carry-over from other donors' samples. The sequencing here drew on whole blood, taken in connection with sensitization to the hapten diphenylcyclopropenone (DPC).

The chain's CDR3 is CASSLGTEETQYF. CDR3 bases: TGCGCCAGCAGCTTGGGGACAGAAGAGACCCAGTACTTC. This chain connects TRBV5-1 to TRBJ2-5, with D tentatively TRBD1 (6 bases). This CDR3 spans 13 amino acids. Looked up from germline, CDR1 is SGHRS and CDR2 is YFSETQ. V was trimmed by 0 bases and J by 3 bases, leaving 6 bases between them.